This is a list of T cell receptor beta chains from one sample in a study of blood T cell repertoires in COVID-19. TCRdb keeps only in-frame clones here, not all; method: immunoSEQ multiplex PCR. The data show roughly 160,000 clones, with roughly 82% seen just once and approximately 10% held by the top ten. Sequenced sample: PBMCs or T cells enriched from blood (not recorded which). All receptors derive from a man between 50 and 59 years old who had recovered from COVID-19. CDR3s include the opening cysteine and the closing phenylalanine or tryptophan. The D gene is left open where the match is weak. Size tells how often a clone was seen (once, few, many) or the class of an expanded clone, and some rows leave it out.

J	V	size	D	DNA	CDR3
TRBJ1-5	TRBV7-8	-	-	TGTGCCAGCAGCTTCGCGGGGGGGCAGCCCCAGCATTTT	CASSFAGGQPQHF
TRBJ2-5	TRBV28	-	-	TGTGCCAGCAGTTTGCCGGGATCTCAAGAGACCCAGTACTTC	CASSLPGSQETQYF
TRBJ2-7	TRBV19	-	-	TGTGCCAGTAGTATGGGGACGGGAGCTAATTACGCGCAGTACTTC	CASSMGTGANYAQYF
TRBJ1-5	TRBV18	-	TRBD1	TGTGCCAGCTCACCAGGGGACAGGGGGCCGGGGCAGCCCCAGCATTTT	CASSPGDRGPGQPQHF
TRBJ1-5	TRBV5-1	once	TRBD1	TGCGCCAGCAGCCAAGGACAGGTTATTTGCAATCAGCCCCAGCATTTT	CASSQGQVICNQPQHF
TRBJ1-4	TRBV19	-	TRBD1	TGTGCCAGTAGGGGACAGGAAAAACTGTTTTTT	CASRGQEKLFF
TRBJ2-2	TRBV28	-	TRBD2	TGTGCCAGCAGTTCCCCCCTTGGGGGGGCCGGGGAGCTGTTTTTT	CASSSPLGGAGELFF
TRBJ2-2	TRBV27	-	-	TGTGCCAGCAGTTCTCCAGGGTTGGGGTTACTCACCGGGGAGCTGTTTTTT	CASSSPGLGLLTGELFF
TRBJ2-1	TRBV10-3	few	TRBD2	TGTGCCATCAGTAGGGCGGGAGGGCCTCTCAATGAGCAGTTCTTC	CAISRAGGPLNEQFF
TRBJ2-3	TRBV9	-	-	TGTGCCAGCAGCCCCGGGGACATCACAGATACGCAGTATTTT	CASSPGDITDTQYF
TRBJ2-1	TRBV19	-	-	TGTGCCAGTAAATTGCGGCTGCTTGGCAATGAGCAGTTCTTC	CASKLRLLGNEQFF
TRBJ2-7	TRBV5-6	-	TRBD1	TGTGCCAGCAGCCCGACAGGGGTCGGCGAGCAGTACTTC	CASSPTGVGEQYF
TRBJ2-5	TRBV19	once	TRBD1	TGTGCCAGTAGGGACAGGGGAAGCTACCTAGAGACCCAGTACTTC	CASRDRGSYLETQYF
TRBJ2-7	TRBV28	-	-	TGTGCCAGCAGACTGACTAGAATCTACGAGCAGTACTTC	CASRLTRIYEQYF
TRBJ1-3	TRBV9	-	-	TGTGCCAGCAGCGTAAATGGAAACCGAGGAGGAAACACCATATATTTT	CASSVNGNRGGNTIYF
TRBJ2-1	TRBV6-5	-	TRBD2	TGTGCCAGCAGTTACCAGGGACTAGCGGGGTACAATGAGCAGTTCTTC	CASSYQGLAGYNEQFF
TRBJ2-7	TRBV10-2	-	-	TGCGCCAGCAGTGAAGTAGTTTCCTACGAGCAGTACTTC	CASSEVVSYEQYF
TRBJ2-7	TRBV28	-	TRBD1	TGTGCCAGCAGACTACAGGGGGCAAGCGAGCAGTACTTC	CASRLQGASEQYF
TRBJ2-7	TRBV5-5	-	-	TGTGCCAGCAGCTCGAGCCCCACCTACGAGCAGTACTTC	CASSSSPTYEQYF
TRBJ2-2	TRBV11-2	-	TRBD2	TGTGCCAGCAGCACCCAACGGGGGGGACACACCGGGGAGCTGTTTTTT	CASSTQRGGHTGELFF
TRBJ2-1	TRBV20-1	-	TRBD2	TGCAGTGCTAGTAGGACTAGCGGGATTAATGAGCAGTTCTTC	CSASRTSGINEQFF
TRBJ1-1	TRBV6-1	-	TRBD1	TGTGCCAGCAGTGACGGGACAGCGACGAACACTGAAGCTTTCTTT	CASSDGTATNTEAFF
TRBJ2-7	TRBV15	-	-	TGTGCCACCAGCATGGAGCTAGCGTCATCCTACGAGCAGTACTTC	CATSMELASSYEQYF
TRBJ2-2	TRBV28	-	-	TGTGCCAACATGGTCGGGGGCACCGGGGAGCTGTTTTTT	CANMVGGTGELFF
TRBJ2-7	TRBV11-1	-	-	TGTGCCAGCAGCTTTTCACAGGTGGGGCATTACGAGCAGTACTTC	CASSFSQVGHYEQYF
TRBJ2-7	TRBV7-9	-	TRBD2	TGTGCCAGCAGCTATAGCGGGAGCGACGAGCAGTACTTC	CASSYSGSDEQYF
TRBJ1-6	TRBV9	-	TRBD1	TGTGCCAGCAGCGCCGCCGCAGGGGGCTCACCCCTCCACTTT	CASSAAAGGSPLHF
TRBJ2-2	TRBV9	-	TRBD2	TGTGCCAGCAGCGTAGATACGGGGGGGAACACCGGGGAGCTGTTTTTT	CASSVDTGGNTGELFF
TRBJ2-1	TRBV24-1	-	TRBD2	TGTGCCACCAGTGACAGCGGGAGGGAGAGGTCTCAGTTCTTC	CATSDSGRERSQFF
TRBJ1-3	TRBV18	-	-	TGTGCCAGCTCACCCACTTCTCCAGGGAATGGAAACACCATATATTTT	CASSPTSPGNGNTIYF
TRBJ1-1	TRBV6-1	-	TRBD1	TGTGCCAGCAGTGAGTGGGACAGGGGTACTGAAGCTTTCTTT	CASSEWDRGTEAFF
TRBJ2-1	TRBV11-3	-	TRBD2	TGTGCCAGCAGCTTAGTCGGCGGGGGGTCGCATGAGCAGTTCTTC	CASSLVGGGSHEQFF
TRBJ1-5	TRBV18	-	TRBD1	TGTGCCAGCTCACCGCGAACGGGACAGCTGAATCAGCCCCAGCATTTT	CASSPRTGQLNQPQHF
TRBJ2-7	TRBV28	-	-	TGTGCCAGCAGTCTGGGGTGGGGGCCGTCCTACGAGCAGTACTTC	CASSLGWGPSYEQYF
TRBJ2-1	TRBV7-9	-	-	TGTGCCAGCAGCTTAGGGCGGCGGGAATACAATGAGCAGTTCTTC	CASSLGRREYNEQFF
TRBJ1-6	TRBV11-2	-	TRBD1	TGTGCCAGCAGCTTAGCGGGGACAGGGCGTAGATCACCCCTCCACTTT	CASSLAGTGRRSPLHF
TRBJ2-2	TRBV6-4	-	-	TGTGCCAGCAGGAAAGGGAGTAACACCGGGGAGCTGTTTTTT	CASRKGSNTGELFF
TRBJ1-5	TRBV25-1	once	-	TGTGCCAGCAGTGAAGAGCGTCTCAATCAGCCCCAGCATTTT	CASSEERLNQPQHF
TRBJ1-2	TRBV18	-	-	TGTGCCAGCTCACTACTTGGAGGGGAAGACTATGGCTACACCTTC	CASSLLGGEDYGYTF
TRBJ1-2	TRBV10-3	-	-	TGTGCCATCAGTGACTCTCTAGCTAACTATGGCTACACCTTC	CAISDSLANYGYTF
TRBJ1-2	TRBV5-6	-	TRBD1	TGTGCCAGCACTGTCGACAGGGGACATGGCTACACCTTC	CASTVDRGHGYTF